Presented here are 26 T cell receptor beta chains from one specimen sequenced in a study of blood T cell repertoires in COVID-19. The protocol was immunoSEQ multiplex PCR, while the TCRdb copy is restricted to in-frame clones and leaves out a portion. This sample carries around 100,000 clones, around nine tenths of them seen once, and the ten largest clones take roughly 4%. What was sequenced was peripheral blood. The receptors were gathered from a man aged 35-49 years with acute or convalescent COVID-19.

The chain joins TRBV5-1 to TRBJ2-2, with a possible D match to TRBD1 (5 bases). Between the trimmed V and J ends, which lost 7 bases and 3 bases, there was a span of 16 bases. The length of the CDR3 is 15 residues. CDR1 and CDR2 from the germline V gene are SGHRS and YFSETQ. The CDR3 sequence is CASVREKGDTGELFF. The CDR3 DNA reads TGCGCCAGCGTAAGGGAAAAAGGGGACACCGGGGAGCTGTTTTTT.

Only a few counts were recorded for this clone. V is TRBV19 and J is TRBJ1-3; no firm D call. The CDR3 runs 13 residues. CDR1 LNHDA and CDR2 SQIVND come from the germline V gene (reference sequence). The ends were cut back, 3 bases at V and 2 bases at J, with 5 bases in the middle. CDR3 nucleotide sequence: TGTGCCAGTAGTATCAGGACTGGAAACACCATATATTTT. Its translation: CASSIRTGNTIYF.

A single count supports this clone. The V and J genes are TRBV5-4 and TRBJ1-1, with 7 bases lining up with TRBD1. In germline, CDR1 is SGHNT, CDR2 YYREEE (reference sequence). The CDR3 totals 13 residues. J lost 3 bases, V lost 5 bases, and 4 bases had no gene match. CDR3 DNA sequence: TGTGCCAGCAGTCGACAGGGTTACACTGAAGCTTTCTTT. Translating it yields CASSRQGYTEAFF.

With respect to this clone: This same CDR3 is encoded by further DNA sequences in the sample. The chain combines TRBV19 with TRBJ2-5; 7 nucleotides match TRBD1. The germline V gene encodes CDR1 LNHDA and CDR2 SQIVND (reference sequence). The CDR3 has 17 residues. V shed 3 bases, J shed 6 bases, and the junction held 16 bases outside the gene matches. CDR3 nucleotides: TGTGCCAGTAGTATGGTCCTCGCAGCAGGGGGTTGGAAGACCCAGTACTTC. This gives the protein CASSMVLAAGGWKTQYF.

This clone was seen just once. This chain joins TRBV9 and TRBJ2-5; the D gene is possibly TRBD2 (5 bases). From germline, CDR1 is SGDLS and CDR2 YYNGEE. V was cut by 0 bases and J by 3 bases, with 9 bases left in between. The CDR3 is 14 amino acids. As DNA, the CDR3 is TGTGCCAGCAGCGTAGACGGGATCGAAGAGACCCAGTACTTC. The encoded protein is CASSVDGIEETQYF.

This sequence joins TRBV9 and TRBJ2-3; the match to TRBD2 covers 8 bases. In germline, CDR1 is SGDLS, CDR2 YYNGEE. V was clipped by 3 bases and J by 3 bases; unmatched bases: 6. This CDR3 has 15 residues. Written as DNA, the CDR3 is TGTGCCAGCAGCGCCTACGGGGGGGCAACAGATACGCAGTATTTT. Translated: CASSAYGGATDTQYF.

This clone was observed a handful of times. The V call is TRBV30, the J call TRBJ2-1; TRBD2 is a possible D gene (7 bases). V was clipped by 7 bases and J by 1 base, with 14 bases between them. CDR1 is GTSNPN, CDR2 SVGIG, per germline (reference sequence). The CDR3 has 14 amino acids. In nucleotides, the CDR3 is TGTGCCTCGCAAGGGGGGGTTTCCTACAATGAGCAGTTCTTC. Its translation: CASQGGVSYNEQFF.

The V and J genes are TRBV9 and TRBJ2-3; D uncertain. The V and J ends lost 3 bases and 1 base respectively, with 3 bases between them. This CDR3 spans 12 amino acids. The germline V gene has CDR1 SGDLS and CDR2 YYNGEE. CDR3 bases: TGTGCCAGCAGCGCCGGCACAGATACGCAGTATTTT. It yields the protein CASSAGTDTQYF.

The chain has TRBV6-2 or TRBV6-3 and TRBJ2-7; 11 bases are a match to TRBD1. Unmatched junction bases numbered 7, after V lost 0 bases and J lost 3 bases. In germline, CDR1 is MNHEY, CDR2 SVGEGT. This CDR3 is built from 17 residues. As DNA, the CDR3 is TGTGCCAGCAGTTACTCATTAGTCGGGACAGGGGGCTACGAGCAGTACTTC. This gives the protein CASSYSLVGTGGYEQYF.

This chain joins TRBV6-5 and TRBJ1-1; TRBD1 is a possible D gene (5 bases). V was clipped by 4 bases and J by 3 bases, with 12 bases between them. The CDR3 contains 14 residues. Germline V gene lookup returns CDR1 MNHEY and CDR2 SVGAGI. CDR3 loop: CASSWTLGDTEAFF. The CDR3 bases are TGTGCCAGCAGTTGGACCCTAGGGGACACTGAAGCTTTCTTT.

This rearrangement joins TRBV10-1 to TRBJ1-1; TRBD1 matches at 8 bases. V shed 10 bases, J shed 7 bases, and the junction held 8 bases outside the gene matches. This CDR3 is built from 12 residues. Germline values: CDR1 WNHNN, CDR2 SYGVQD (reference sequence). In DNA form, the CDR3 reads TGCGCCAACGACAGGGGAGGGGATGAAGCTTTCTTT. This gives the protein CANDRGGDEAFF.

The chain is built from TRBV6-5 and TRBJ2-5, with TRBD1 matching over 7 bases. This CDR3 is 14 amino acids long. Germline V gene lookup returns CDR1 MNHEY and CDR2 SVGAGI. V lost 6 bases, J lost 4 bases, and 8 bases stayed unmatched. The CDR3 protein is CASSRDSHIETQYF. The CDR3 DNA follows: TGTGCCAGCAGCCGGGACAGCCATATAGAGACCCAGTACTTC.

The chain links TRBV7-9 to TRBJ2-7; TRBD2 might be the D (5 bases). The CDR3 is 15 amino acids. The V end was cut by 5 bases, the J end by 2 bases, with 16 bases between. Germline CDR1 is SEHNR and CDR2 is FQNEAQ (reference sequence). Here the CDR3 reads CASSLGSFGAYEQYF. DNA of the CDR3: TGTGCCAGCAGCCTTGGAAGTTTCGGGGCCTACGAGCAGTACTTC.

The chain links TRBV30 to TRBJ1-6; weak D call: TRBD1 (5 bases). This CDR3 has 13 residues. V was trimmed by 2 bases and J by 10 bases, leaving 12 bases between them. CDR1 and CDR2 from the germline V gene are GTSNPN and SVGIG (reference sequence). CDR3 sequence reads: CAWSLGARSPLHF. The CDR3 region has the DNA TGTGCCTGGAGTCTAGGGGCGCGGTCACCCCTCCACTTT.

The gene calls are TRBV24-1 and TRBJ2-7; TRBD1 aligns across 8 bases. This CDR3 is 14 amino acids long. The V segment lost 7 bases and the J segment 2 bases; nucleotides outside the gene matches: 6. Germline V lookup: CDR1 KGHDR, CDR2 SFDVKD. This CDR3 reads CATRSVTGAYEQYF. The CDR3 DNA reads as TGTGCCACCAGATCAGTGACAGGGGCCTACGAGCAGTACTTC.

There are a few counts of this clone. The chain carries TRBV19 and TRBJ1-1, with TRBD1 identical over 7 bases. This CDR3 is built from 15 residues. The junction had 10 bases not matched to a gene; V was cut back by 2 bases and J by 7 bases. Germline CDR1 reads LNHDA; CDR2 reads SQIVND (reference sequence). CDR3: CASSITPTGVGEAFF. The DNA of the CDR3 is TGTGCCAGTAGTATAACCCCTACAGGGGTGGGTGAAGCTTTCTTT.

This clone has just one count. The chain uses TRBV5-8 and TRBJ1-1; D call uncertain. The CDR3 has 13 amino acids. V lost 0 bases and J 1 base, leaving 4 bases between the germline ends. Germline V gene data show CDR1 as SGHTS and CDR2 as YDEGEE. Here the CDR3 reads CASSLVRNTEAFF. As DNA, the CDR3 is TGTGCCAGCAGCTTGGTCAGGAACACTGAAGCTTTCTTT.

This chain uses TRBV6-2 or TRBV6-3 with TRBJ2-1, with 11 bases aligning to TRBD2. Trimming removed 5 bases from V and 4 bases from J; junction bases left unmatched: 16. Germline lookup yields CDR1 MNHEY and CDR2 SVGEGT. This CDR3 is built from 19 residues. For the CDR3, the DNA is TGTGCCAGCAGTAGCCTGGTCAGTGGACTAGCGGGCGTTTACAATGAGCAGTTCTTC. Translation: CASSSLVSGLAGVYNEQFF.

This chain links TRBV27 with TRBJ2-1; 8 bases map to TRBD2. The CDR3 contains 15 residues. The ends lost 7 bases at V and 10 bases at J; junction bases unmatched: 15. From germline, CDR1 is MNHEY and CDR2 SMNVEV (reference sequence). The CDR3 region is CASTTGSGLANEQFF. The CDR3 DNA follows: TGTGCCAGCACCACCGGATCTGGACTAGCCAACGAGCAGTTCTTC.

The chain has TRBV19 and TRBJ1-5, with 7 nucleotides matching TRBD1. The CDR3 loop spans 15 amino acids. Germline values: CDR1 LNHDA, CDR2 SQIVND (reference sequence). The ends lost 9 bases at V and 4 bases at J; junction bases unmatched: 12. The CDR3 nucleotides are TGTGCCAGCTCCACCCAAGACAGGGCTAATCAGCCCCAGCATTTT. This translates into CASSTQDRANQPQHF.

This chain connects TRBV2 to TRBJ2-3, with D possibly being TRBD1 (6 bases). Trimming stripped 7 bases from V and 4 bases from J, with 15 bases between. CDR3 size: 14 residues. Germline assignment: CDR1 SNHLY and CDR2 FYNNEI. CDR3 sequence: CASTDSQLSDTQYF. CDR3 nucleotides: TGTGCCAGCACGGACAGTCAGCTCTCAGATACGCAGTATTTT.

The chain couples TRBV6-5 to TRBJ1-5; no clear D. Germline values: CDR1 MNHEY, CDR2 SVGAGI. The CDR3 is 13 amino acids. V shed 5 bases and J shed 2 bases, with 7 bases lying between them. This chain's CDR3 is CASSPDRNQPQHF. The CDR3 DNA reads TGTGCCAGCAGTCCAGATCGCAATCAGCCCCAGCATTTT.

The rearrangement joins TRBV5-4 to TRBJ2-2; 13 bases match TRBD2. With V trimmed by 4 bases and J by 3 bases, 9 bases remained unmatched. The germline V gene encodes CDR1 SGHNT and CDR2 YYREEE (reference sequence). The CDR3 totals 18 residues. CDR3 DNA: TGTGCCAGCAGCCTTCCGGGACTAGCGGGACTAGACACCGGGGAGCTGTTTTTT. Protein product: CASSLPGLAGLDTGELFF.

CDR3 bases: TGTGCCAGCAGCTTAGGAGACATTACAAAACTGTTTTTT. Residues: CASSLGDITKLFF. The chain links TRBV11-2 to TRBJ1-4; D is ambiguous. The CDR3 is 13 amino acids. Germline CDR1 is SGHAT and CDR2 is FQNNGV. V was clipped by 1 base and J by 10 bases, with 10 bases between them.

Remarks on this clone: This sample includes further DNA sequences coding for the same CDR3. The chain carries TRBV5-4 and TRBJ1-2, with a tentative D call TRBD1 (5 bases). Germline lookup yields CDR1 SGHNT and CDR2 YYREEE (reference sequence). V dropped 2 bases and J dropped 3 bases, with 8 bases sitting between them. The CDR3 runs to 13 residues. This CDR3 reads CASSLGGDYGYTF. The DNA of the CDR3 is TGTGCCAGCAGCTTAGGAGGGGACTATGGCTACACCTTC.

This clone has more than one count but fewer than ten. The rearrangement joins TRBV6-5 to TRBJ1-5, with 8 nucleotides matching TRBD1. This CDR3 has 14 residues. CDR1 and CDR2 (germline): MNHEY, SVGAGI. V gave up 0 bases and J gave up 6 bases; unmatched junction bases: 1. The CDR3 DNA sequence: TGTGCCAGCAGTTACTCACAGGGGGGTCAGCCCCAGCATTTT. As protein: CASSYSQGGQPQHF.